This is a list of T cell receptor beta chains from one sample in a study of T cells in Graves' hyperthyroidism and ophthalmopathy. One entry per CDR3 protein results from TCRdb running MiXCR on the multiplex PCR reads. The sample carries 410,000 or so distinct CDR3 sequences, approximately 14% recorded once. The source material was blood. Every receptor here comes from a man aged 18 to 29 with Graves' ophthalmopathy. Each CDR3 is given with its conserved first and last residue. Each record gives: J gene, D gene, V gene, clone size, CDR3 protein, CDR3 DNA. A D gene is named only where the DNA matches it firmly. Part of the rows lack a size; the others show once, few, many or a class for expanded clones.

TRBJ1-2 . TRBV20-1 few CSAPPPGGENGYTF TGCAGTGCTCCCCCCCCCGGGGGCGAAAATGGCTACACCTTC
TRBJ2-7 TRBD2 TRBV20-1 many CSARAGGNIYEQYF TGCAGTGCTAGGGCGGGGGGGAACATCTACGAGCAGTACTTC
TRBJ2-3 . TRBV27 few CASGGLSTDTQYF TGTGCCAGCGGGGGACTCAGCACAGATACGCAGTATTTT
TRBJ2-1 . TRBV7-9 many CASSLGGRVEQFF TGTGCCAGCAGCTTAGGTGGGCGTGTTGAGCAGTTCTTC
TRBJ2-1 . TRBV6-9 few CASSSALGNNEQFF TGTGCCAGCAGTTCCGCACTAGGGAACAATGAGCAGTTCTTC
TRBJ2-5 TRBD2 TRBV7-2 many CASSSLLAGGPETQYF TGTGCCAGCAGCTCCCTACTAGCGGGGGGCCCAGAGACCCAGTACTTC
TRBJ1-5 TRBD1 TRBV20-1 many CSARGHSGGGNQPQHF TGCAGTGCTAGAGGTCACTCAGGGGGCGGCAATCAGCCCCAGCATTTT
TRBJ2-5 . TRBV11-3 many CASSLEASGTQYF TGTGCCAGCAGCTTAGAGGCTTCAGGGACCCAGTACTTC
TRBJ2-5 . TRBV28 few CASSERGREETQYF TGTGCCAGCAGTGAGAGGGGGAGAGAAGAGACCCAGTACTTC
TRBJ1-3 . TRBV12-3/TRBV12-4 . CASSSSLAGTPRLHSGNTIYF TGTGCCAGCAGCTCCAGCTTAGCCGGGACACCCAGGCTCCACTCTGGAAACACCATATATTTT
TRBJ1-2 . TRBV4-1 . CASSQEAGDGYGYTF TGCGCCAGCAGCCAAGAGGCAGGGGACGGCTATGGCTACACCTTC
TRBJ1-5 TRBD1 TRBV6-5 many CASSYSGTGSNQPQHF TGTGCCAGCAGTTACTCGGGGACAGGCAGCAATCAGCCCCAGCATTTT
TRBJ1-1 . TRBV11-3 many CASSYSREVNTEAFF TGTGCCAGCAGCTATTCCCGGGAAGTGAACACTGAAGCTTTCTTT
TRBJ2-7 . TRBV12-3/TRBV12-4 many CASSRQTVAGLDEQYF TGTGCCAGCAGTCGACAGACAGTGGCCGGTCTCGACGAGCAGTACTTC
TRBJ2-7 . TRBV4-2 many CASSHPGLLREQYF TGTGCCAGCAGCCACCCGGGACTCCTTAGGGAGCAGTACTTC
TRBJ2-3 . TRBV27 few CASKVGPTQYF TGTGCCAGCAAAGTGGGTCCTACGCAGTATTTT
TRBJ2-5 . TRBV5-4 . CASRLALGGGNQETQYF TGTGCCAGCAGACTGGCCCTGGGAGGGGGCAATCAAGAGACCCAGTACTTC
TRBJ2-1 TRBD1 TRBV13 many CASSLGPGQDTQFF TGTGCCAGCAGCTTAGGCCCCGGACAGGATACGCAGTTCTTC
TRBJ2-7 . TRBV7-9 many CASSLARGEQYF TGTGCCAGCAGCTTAGCTCGGGGGGAGCAGTACTTC
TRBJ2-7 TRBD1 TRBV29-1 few CSVDSGQGVYEQYF TGCAGCGTTGATTCTGGACAGGGTGTGTACGAGCAGTACTTC
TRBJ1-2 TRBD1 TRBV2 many CASSKYADRIDYTF TGTGCCAGCAGTAAATATGCGGACAGGATTGACTACACCTTC
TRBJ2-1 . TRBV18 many CASSLGLGSYNEQFF TGTGCCAGCTCACTGGGACTTGGCTCCTACAATGAGCAGTTCTTC
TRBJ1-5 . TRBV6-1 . CASRARANSNQPQHF TGTGCCAGCAGAGCTAGGGCGAATAGCAATCAGCCCCAGCATTTT
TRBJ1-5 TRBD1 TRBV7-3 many CASSVTGESNQPQHF TGTGCCAGCAGCGTGACAGGGGAAAGCAATCAGCCCCAGCATTTT
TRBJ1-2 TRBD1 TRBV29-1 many CSVDTTGDTGYTF TGCAGCGTCGATACGACAGGGGATACAGGCTACACCTTC
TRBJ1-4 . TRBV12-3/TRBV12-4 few CASSWAPGLSNEKLFF TGTGCCAGCAGTTGGGCCCCTGGGCTAAGTAATGAAAAACTGTTTTTT
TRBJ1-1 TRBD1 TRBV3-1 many CASSPLGQDTEAFF TGTGCCAGCAGCCCCTTGGGACAGGATACTGAAGCTTTCTTT
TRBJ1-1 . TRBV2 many CASSELGAAFF TGTGCCAGCAGTGAATTGGGGGCAGCTTTCTTT
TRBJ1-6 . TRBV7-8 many CASSLRGYNSPLHF TGTGCCAGCAGCTTAAGGGGGTATAATTCACCCCTCCACTTT
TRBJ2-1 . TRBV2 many CASSDQRVSYNEQFF TGTGCCAGCAGTGATCAGCGGGTCTCCTACAATGAGCAGTTCTTC
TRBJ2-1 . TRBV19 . CASSSLKGPEGPYNEQFF TGTGCCAGTAGTTCGCTTAAAGGGCCGGAGGGGCCCTACAATGAGCAGTTCTTC
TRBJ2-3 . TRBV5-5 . CASSFFLGLEADTQYF TGTGCCAGCAGCTTCTTTCTCGGCTTGGAAGCAGATACGCAGTATTTT
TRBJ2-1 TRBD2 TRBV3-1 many CASSQGELAGEQFF TGTGCCAGCAGCCAAGGGGAACTAGCGGGAGAGCAGTTCTTC
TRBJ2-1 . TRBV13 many CASSSGLVLYNEQFF TGTGCCAGCAGCTCCGGGCTAGTTCTATACAATGAGCAGTTCTTC
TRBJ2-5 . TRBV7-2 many CASSSVGLLKETQYF TGTGCCAGCAGTTCTGTGGGGCTTTTGAAAGAGACCCAGTACTTC
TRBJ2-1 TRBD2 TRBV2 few CASSKGLAGVENEQFF TGTGCCAGCAGTAAGGGACTAGCGGGAGTCGAAAATGAGCAGTTCTTC
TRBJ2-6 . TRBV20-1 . CSARSAGRGTGANVLTF TGCAGTGCTCGTTCGGCCGGGCGAGGGACTGGGGCCAACGTCCTGACTTTC
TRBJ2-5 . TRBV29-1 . CSVERGQETQYF TGCAGCGTTGAGAGGGGACAAGAGACCCAGTACTTC
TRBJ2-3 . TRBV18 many CASSRAMDVITDTQYF TGTGCCAGCTCACGTGCAATGGACGTTATCACAGATACGCAGTATTTT
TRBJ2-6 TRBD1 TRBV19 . CASSVTGSGANVLTF TGTGCCAGTAGTGTGACAGGGTCCGGGGCCAACGTCCTGACTTTC
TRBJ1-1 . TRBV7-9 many CASSLLMNTEAFF TGTGCCAGCAGCCTCCTAATGAACACTGAAGCTTTCTTT
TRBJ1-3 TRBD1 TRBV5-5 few CASSLITGAYGNTIYF TGTGCCAGCAGCCTTATAACAGGGGCGTACGGAAACACCATATATTTT
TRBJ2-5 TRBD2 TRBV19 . CASSFSSGGAQETQYF TGTGCCAGTAGTTTCTCTAGCGGGGGGGCCCAAGAGACCCAGTACTTC
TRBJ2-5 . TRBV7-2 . CASSSSGRVEETQYF TGTGCCAGCAGCTCCTCCGGTCGGGTGGAAGAGACCCAGTACTTC
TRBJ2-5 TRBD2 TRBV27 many CASSWRGARETQYF TGTGCCAGCAGTTGGCGGGGGGCGCGGGAGACCCAGTACTTC
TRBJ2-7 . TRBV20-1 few CSETAISGQYF TGCAGTGAAACGGCCATCTCCGGGCAGTACTTC
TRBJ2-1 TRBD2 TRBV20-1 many CSARVPAGANYNEQFF TGCAGTGCTAGAGTTCCAGCGGGGGCAAATTACAATGAGCAGTTCTTC
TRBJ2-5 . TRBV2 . CASTWGHSTDQETQYF TGTGCCAGCACCTGGGGGCACTCAACGGACCAAGAGACCCAGTACTTC
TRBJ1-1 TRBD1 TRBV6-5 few CATPGQRIIPAFF TGTGCCACCCCGGGACAGAGAATTATCCCAGCTTTCTTT